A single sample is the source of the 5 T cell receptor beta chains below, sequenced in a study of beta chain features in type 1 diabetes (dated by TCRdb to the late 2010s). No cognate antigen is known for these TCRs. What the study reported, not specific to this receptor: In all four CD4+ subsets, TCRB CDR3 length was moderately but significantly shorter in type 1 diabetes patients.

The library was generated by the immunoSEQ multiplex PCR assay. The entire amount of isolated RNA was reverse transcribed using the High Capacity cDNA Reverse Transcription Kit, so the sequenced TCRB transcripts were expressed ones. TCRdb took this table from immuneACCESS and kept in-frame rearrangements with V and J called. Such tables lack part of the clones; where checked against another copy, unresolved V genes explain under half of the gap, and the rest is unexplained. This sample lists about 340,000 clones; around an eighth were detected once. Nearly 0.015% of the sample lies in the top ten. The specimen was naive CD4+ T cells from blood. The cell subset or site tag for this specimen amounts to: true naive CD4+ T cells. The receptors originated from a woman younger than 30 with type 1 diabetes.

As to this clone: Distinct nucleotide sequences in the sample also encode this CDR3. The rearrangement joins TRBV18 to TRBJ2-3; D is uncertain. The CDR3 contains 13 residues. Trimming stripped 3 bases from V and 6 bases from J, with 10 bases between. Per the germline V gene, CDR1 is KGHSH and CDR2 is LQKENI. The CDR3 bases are TGTGCCAGCTCACCGCCAGGTCGGGATACGCAGTATTTT. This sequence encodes CASSPPGRDTQYF.

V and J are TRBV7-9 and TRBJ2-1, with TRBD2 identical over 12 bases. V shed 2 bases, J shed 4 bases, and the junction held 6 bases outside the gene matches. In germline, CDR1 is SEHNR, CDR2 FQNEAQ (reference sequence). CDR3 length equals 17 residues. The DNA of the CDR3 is TGTGCCAGCAGCTTAAATCCCGGACTAGCGGGGTACAATGAGCAGTTCTTC. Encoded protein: CASSLNPGLAGYNEQFF.

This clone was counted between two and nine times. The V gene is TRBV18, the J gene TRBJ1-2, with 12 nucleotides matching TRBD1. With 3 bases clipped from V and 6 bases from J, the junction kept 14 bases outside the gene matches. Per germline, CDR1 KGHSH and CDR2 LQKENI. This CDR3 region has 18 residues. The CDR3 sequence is CASSPSIVGTGGSHGYTF. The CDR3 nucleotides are TGTGCCAGCTCACCTTCCATCGTGGGGACAGGGGGCAGTCATGGCTACACCTTC.

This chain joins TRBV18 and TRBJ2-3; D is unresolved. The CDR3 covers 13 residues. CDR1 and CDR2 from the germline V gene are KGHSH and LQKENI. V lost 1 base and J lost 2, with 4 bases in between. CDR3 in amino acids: CASSPRDTDTQYF. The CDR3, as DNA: TGTGCCAGCTCACCACGAGACACAGATACGCAGTATTTT.

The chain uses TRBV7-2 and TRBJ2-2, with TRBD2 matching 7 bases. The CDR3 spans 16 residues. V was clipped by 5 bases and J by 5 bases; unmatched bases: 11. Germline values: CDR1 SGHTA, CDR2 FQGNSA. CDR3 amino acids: CASSPRGREWTGELFF. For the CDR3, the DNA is TGTGCCAGCAGCCCCAGAGGGCGGGAGTGGACCGGGGAGCTGTTTTTT.